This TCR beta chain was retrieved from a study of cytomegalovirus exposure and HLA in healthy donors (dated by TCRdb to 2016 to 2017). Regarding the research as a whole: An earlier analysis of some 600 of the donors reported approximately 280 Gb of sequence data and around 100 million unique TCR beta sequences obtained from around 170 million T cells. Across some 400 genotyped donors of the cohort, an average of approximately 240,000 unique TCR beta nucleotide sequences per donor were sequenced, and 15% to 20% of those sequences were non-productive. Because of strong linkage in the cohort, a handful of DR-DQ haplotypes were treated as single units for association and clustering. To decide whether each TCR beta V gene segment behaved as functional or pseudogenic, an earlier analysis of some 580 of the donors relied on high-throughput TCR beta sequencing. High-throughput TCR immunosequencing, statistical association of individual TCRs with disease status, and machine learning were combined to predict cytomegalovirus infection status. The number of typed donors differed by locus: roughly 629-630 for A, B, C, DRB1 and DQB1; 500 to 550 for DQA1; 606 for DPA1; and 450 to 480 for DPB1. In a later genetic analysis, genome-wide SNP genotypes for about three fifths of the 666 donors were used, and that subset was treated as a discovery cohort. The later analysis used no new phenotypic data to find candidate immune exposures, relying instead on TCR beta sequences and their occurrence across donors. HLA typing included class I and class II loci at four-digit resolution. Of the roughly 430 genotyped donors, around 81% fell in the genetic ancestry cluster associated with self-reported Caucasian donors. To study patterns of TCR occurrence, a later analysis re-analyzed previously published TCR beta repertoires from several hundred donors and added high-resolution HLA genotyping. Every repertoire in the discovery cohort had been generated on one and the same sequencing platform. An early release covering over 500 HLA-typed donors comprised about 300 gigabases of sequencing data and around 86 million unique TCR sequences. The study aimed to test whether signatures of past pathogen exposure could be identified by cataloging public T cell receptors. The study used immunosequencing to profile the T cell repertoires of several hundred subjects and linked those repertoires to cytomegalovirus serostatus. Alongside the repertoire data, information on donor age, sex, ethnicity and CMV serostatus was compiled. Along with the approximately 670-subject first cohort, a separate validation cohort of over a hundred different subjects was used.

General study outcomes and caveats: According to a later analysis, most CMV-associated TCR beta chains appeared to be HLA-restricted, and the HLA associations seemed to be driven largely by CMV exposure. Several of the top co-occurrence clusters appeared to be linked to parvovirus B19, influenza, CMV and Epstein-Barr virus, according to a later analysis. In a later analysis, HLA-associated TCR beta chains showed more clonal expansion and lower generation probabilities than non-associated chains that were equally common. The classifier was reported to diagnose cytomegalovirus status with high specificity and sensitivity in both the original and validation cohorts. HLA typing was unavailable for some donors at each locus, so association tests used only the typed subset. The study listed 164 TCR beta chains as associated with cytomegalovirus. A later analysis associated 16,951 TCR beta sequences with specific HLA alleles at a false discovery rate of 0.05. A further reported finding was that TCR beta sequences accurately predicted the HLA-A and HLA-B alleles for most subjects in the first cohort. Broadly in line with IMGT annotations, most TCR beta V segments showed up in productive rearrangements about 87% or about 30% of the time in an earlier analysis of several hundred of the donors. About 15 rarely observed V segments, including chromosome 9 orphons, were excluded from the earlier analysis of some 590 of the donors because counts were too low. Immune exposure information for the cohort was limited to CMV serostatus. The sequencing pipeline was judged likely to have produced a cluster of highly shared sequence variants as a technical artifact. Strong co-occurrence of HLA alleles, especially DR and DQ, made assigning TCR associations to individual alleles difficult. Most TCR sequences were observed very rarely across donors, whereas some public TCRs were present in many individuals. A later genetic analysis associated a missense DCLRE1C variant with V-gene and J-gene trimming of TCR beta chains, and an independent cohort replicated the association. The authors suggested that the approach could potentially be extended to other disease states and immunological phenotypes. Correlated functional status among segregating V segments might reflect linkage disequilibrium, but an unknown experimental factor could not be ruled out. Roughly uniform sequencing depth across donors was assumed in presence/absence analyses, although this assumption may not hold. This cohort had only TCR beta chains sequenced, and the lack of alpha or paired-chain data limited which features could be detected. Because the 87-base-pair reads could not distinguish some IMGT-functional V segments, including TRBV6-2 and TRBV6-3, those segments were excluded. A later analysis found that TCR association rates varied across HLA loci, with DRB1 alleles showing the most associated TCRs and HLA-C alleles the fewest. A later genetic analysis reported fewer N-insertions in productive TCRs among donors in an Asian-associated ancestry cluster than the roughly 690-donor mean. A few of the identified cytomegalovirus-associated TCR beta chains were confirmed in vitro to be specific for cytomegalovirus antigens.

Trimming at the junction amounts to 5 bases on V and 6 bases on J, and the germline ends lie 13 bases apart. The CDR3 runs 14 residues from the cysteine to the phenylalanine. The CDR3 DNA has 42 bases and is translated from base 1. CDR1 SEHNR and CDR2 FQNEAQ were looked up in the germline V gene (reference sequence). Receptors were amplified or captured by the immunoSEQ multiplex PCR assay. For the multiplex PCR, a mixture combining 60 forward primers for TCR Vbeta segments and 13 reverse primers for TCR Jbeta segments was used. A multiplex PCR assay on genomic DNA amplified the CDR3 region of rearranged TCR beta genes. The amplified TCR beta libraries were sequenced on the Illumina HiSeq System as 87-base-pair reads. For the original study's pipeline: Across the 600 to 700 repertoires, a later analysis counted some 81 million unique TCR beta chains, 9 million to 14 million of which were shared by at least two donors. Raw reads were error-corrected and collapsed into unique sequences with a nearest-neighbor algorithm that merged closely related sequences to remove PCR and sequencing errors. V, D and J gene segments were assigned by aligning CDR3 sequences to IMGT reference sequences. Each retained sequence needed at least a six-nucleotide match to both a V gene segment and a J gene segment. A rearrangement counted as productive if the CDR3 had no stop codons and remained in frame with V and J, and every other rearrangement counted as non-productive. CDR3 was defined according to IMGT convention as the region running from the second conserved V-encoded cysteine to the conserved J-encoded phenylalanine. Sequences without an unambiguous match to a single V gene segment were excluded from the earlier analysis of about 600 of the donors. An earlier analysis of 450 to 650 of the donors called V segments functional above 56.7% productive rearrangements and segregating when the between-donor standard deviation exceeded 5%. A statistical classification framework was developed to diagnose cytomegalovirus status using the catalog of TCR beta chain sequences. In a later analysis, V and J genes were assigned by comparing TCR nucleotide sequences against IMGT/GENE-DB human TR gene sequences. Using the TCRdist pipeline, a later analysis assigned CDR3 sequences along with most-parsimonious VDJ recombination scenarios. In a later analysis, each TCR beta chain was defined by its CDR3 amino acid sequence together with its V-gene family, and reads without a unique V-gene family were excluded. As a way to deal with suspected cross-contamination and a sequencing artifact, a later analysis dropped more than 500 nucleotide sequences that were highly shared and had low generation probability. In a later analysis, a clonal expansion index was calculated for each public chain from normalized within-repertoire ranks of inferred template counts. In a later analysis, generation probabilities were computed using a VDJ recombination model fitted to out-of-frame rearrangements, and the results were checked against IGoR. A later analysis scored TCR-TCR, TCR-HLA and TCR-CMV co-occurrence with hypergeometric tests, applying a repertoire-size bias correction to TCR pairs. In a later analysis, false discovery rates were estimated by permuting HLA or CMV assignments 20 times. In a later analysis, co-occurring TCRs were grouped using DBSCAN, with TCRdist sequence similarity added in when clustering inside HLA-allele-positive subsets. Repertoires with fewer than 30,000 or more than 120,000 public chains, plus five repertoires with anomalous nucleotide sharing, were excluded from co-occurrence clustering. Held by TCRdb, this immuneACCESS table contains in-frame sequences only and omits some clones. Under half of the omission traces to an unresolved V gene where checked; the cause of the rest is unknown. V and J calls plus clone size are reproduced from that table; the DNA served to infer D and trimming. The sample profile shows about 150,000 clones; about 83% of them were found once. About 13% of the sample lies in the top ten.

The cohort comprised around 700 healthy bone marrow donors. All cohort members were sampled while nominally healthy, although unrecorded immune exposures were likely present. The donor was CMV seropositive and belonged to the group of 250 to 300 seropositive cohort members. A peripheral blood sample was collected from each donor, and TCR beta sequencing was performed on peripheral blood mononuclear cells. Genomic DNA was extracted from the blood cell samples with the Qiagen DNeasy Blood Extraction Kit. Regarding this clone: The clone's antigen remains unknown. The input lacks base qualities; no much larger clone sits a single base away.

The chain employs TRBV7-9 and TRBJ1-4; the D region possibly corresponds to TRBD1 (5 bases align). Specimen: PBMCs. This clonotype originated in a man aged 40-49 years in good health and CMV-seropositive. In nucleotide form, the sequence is TGTGCCAGCAGCCAGACGGCGGGGGATGAAAAACTGTTTTTT. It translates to CASSQTAGDEKLFF.